This T cell receptor (beta chain) was sequenced for a study of blood T cell repertoires in COVID-19. Study in general: PBMCs, B-cell-depleted T cells, or T cells provided the cDNA or gDNA that made up the material.

Assignment of participants to cohorts was predicated upon participant-reported clinical history. The study counted Cohort 3 donors as recovered given two negative PCRs, clearance, or symptom resolution. Per the study methods: Reference gene primer amplification gave estimated nucleated cell counts. Profiled with immunoSEQ multiplex PCR; TCRdb holds only in-frame clones, not every one. That table furnishes V, J and clone size, whereas the DNA furnished D and trimming. This sample has approximately 240,000 clones, with 75% to 95% found just once. V was clipped by 3 bases and J by 1 base; unmatched bases: 10. Germline CDR1 is SGHVS and CDR2 is FNYEAQ. The length of the CDR3 is 17 residues.

Sample: PBMCs or T cells enriched from blood (not recorded which). This TCR was sampled from a woman aged 18 to 35 who had recovered from COVID-19. This rearrangement joins TRBV7-6 to TRBJ2-3; TRBD2 matches 7 bases. The CDR3 protein is CASSFGPSAGGTDTQYF. The DNA for the CDR3 is TGTGCCAGCAGCTTTGGCCCTTCCGCGGGGGGCACAGATACGCAGTATTTT.